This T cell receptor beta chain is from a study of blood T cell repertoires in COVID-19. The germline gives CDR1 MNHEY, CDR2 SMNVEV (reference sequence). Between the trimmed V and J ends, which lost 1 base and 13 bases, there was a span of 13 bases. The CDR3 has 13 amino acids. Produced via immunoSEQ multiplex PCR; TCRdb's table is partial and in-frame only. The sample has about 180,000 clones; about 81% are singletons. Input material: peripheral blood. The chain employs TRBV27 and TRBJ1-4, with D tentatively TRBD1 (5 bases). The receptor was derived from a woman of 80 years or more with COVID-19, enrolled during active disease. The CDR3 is CASSLFQGTGLFF. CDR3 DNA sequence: TGTGCCAGCAGTTTATTTCAGGGTACCGGACTGTTTTTT. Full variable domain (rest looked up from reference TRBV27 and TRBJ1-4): EAQVTQNPRYLITVTGKKLTVTCSQNMNHEYMSWYRQDPGLGLRQIYYSMNVEVTDKGDVPEGYKVSRKEKRNFPLILESPSPNQTSLYFCASSLFQGTGLFFGSGTQLSVL.